This T cell receptor beta chain was sequenced in a study of blood T cell repertoires in COVID-19. This clone was seen once. CDR1 is SGHTA and CDR2 is FQGTGA in the germline V gene. Between the trimmed V and J ends, which lost 2 bases and 0 bases, there was a span of 14 bases. The CDR3 spans 17 residues. The assay was immunoSEQ multiplex PCR, and TCRdb's table has in-frame clones only and misses some. Of 280,000 or so clones in the sample, around 90% were seen once. The gene calls are TRBV7-3 and TRBJ2-1, with D possibly matching TRBD1 (5 bases). The origin of this receptor is a middle-aged woman who had recovered from COVID-19. Material: PBMCs or T cells enriched from blood (not recorded which). The CDR3 DNA follows: TGTGCCAGCAGCTTATTTCAAGGGGCTAGCTCCTACAATGAGCAGTTCTTC. It is translated as CASSLFQGASSYNEQFF.